The 11 T cell receptor beta chains listed next were all sequenced from one sample in a study of neurological immune-mediated disorders. TCRdb ran MiXCR on the 5' RACE reads and lists one entry per CDR3 protein. The sample yields 50,000 or so distinct CDR3 sequences, about 26% seen once. The sequenced material came from PBMCs. Source of these receptors: a woman in her 70s in good health.

This clonotype was seen ten or more times. The chain employs TRBV20-1 and TRBJ2-1; D assignment may be TRBD1 or TRBD2 (5 bases each). Germline V lookup: CDR1 DFQATT, CDR2 SNEGSKA (reference sequence). Trimming shortened V by 5 bases and J by 9 bases, and 20 bases separated the two germline ends. CDR3 size: 14 residues. This CDR3 reads CSAEGPTNGGEQFF. The DNA for the CDR3 is TGCAGTGCTGAGGGGCCGACTAATGGCGGTGAGCAGTTCTTC.

With respect to this clonotype: A much larger clone lies one base from this, so it may be a read error. The V call is TRBV12-3 or TRBV12-4, the J call TRBJ1-1; D unresolved. CDR3 length: 13 amino acids. The DNA for the CDR3 is TGTGCCAGCAGCCCTCCCGGGCCGGTTGAAGCTTTATTT. Translation: CASSPPGPVEALF.

This clonotype has at least ten counts. This chain joins TRBV12-3 or TRBV12-4 and TRBJ1-2, with D possibly being TRBD1 (6 bases). CDR3 length: 12 residues. V lost 6 bases, J lost 5 bases, and 10 bases lay in between. CDR3 DNA: TGTGCCAGCAGGGATACAGGGTATGGCTACACCTTC. Its protein is CASRDTGYGYTF.

There are many counts of this clonotype. The V and J genes are TRBV29-1 and TRBJ2-1, with D tentatively TRBD1 or TRBD2 (7 bases each). CDR3 length: 14 amino acids. Germline-derived CDR1 and CDR2 are SQVTM and ANQGSEA. Trimming removed 7 bases at V and 0 bases at J, with 13 bases between. The CDR3 region has the DNA TGCAGCGACCGCAGGGGGGGCTCCTACAATGAGCAGTTCTTC. Translating gives CSDRRGGSYNEQFF.

This clonotype appeared many times. This rearrangement joins TRBV5-1 to TRBJ2-3; 8 nucleotides match TRBD2. Trimming took 0 bases from V and 2 from J; bases not matched to a gene: 5. Per germline, CDR1 SGHRS and CDR2 YFSETQ. The CDR3 is 16 amino acids. In DNA, the CDR3 is TGCGCCAGCAGCTTGGCAACTAGCGGTTACACAGATACGCAGTATTTT. Its protein is CASSLATSGYTDTQYF.

This clonotype was counted at least ten times. This sequence joins TRBV20-1 and TRBJ1-2, with a tentative D call TRBD1 (5 bases). The germline V and J ends were trimmed by 3 bases and 8 bases, with 10 bases remaining between them. Germline values: CDR1 DFQATT, CDR2 SNEGSKA (reference sequence). The CDR3 covers 11 residues. The CDR3 protein is CSASGGGGYTF. The DNA for the CDR3 is TGCAGTGCTAGTGGGGGAGGCGGCTACACCTTC.

This clonotype was seen many times. The rearrangement joins TRBV7-6 to TRBJ1-4; TRBD1 agrees at 8 bases. J gave up 7 bases and V 1 base, and 5 bases lay outside the gene matches. This CDR3 spans 15 amino acids. CDR1 and CDR2 from the germline V gene are SGHVS and FNYEAQ. CDR3 region: CASSLGAGGREKLFF. DNA for the CDR3: TGTGCCAGCAGCTTAGGGGCAGGGGGCCGTGAAAAACTGTTTTTT.

This clonotype was seen ten or more times. The CDR3 DNA is TGTGCCAGCAGCCGACTCAAGGTCAATCAGCCCCAGCATTTT. Translated, it gives CASSRLKVNQPQHF. V and J are TRBV3-1 and TRBJ1-5, with D unresolved. The CDR3 sequence is 14 residues long. Germline loops: CDR1 LGHDT, CDR2 YNNKEL (reference sequence). With 4 bases removed from V and 3 bases from J, the gap between germline ends came to 10 bases.

The genes are TRBV2 and TRBJ1-1; a possible D gene is TRBD1 (5 bases). Germline CDR1 SNHLY, CDR2 FYNNEI. This CDR3 contains 14 residues. The V and J ends lost 3 bases and 1 base respectively, with 9 bases between them. CDR3 loop: CASSEMGPNTEAFF. CDR3 DNA: TGTGCCAGCAGTGAGATGGGGCCGAACACTGAAGCTTTCTTT.

The chain carries TRBV11-2 and TRBJ2-5; 8 nucleotides align to TRBD2. Trimming removed 1 base from V and 1 base from J; junction bases left unmatched: 2. Germline CDR1 is SGHAT and CDR2 is FQNNGV. The CDR3 consists of 15 residues. The CDR3 DNA sequence: TGTGCCAGCAGCTTAGGGGGGACTAGCCAAGAGACCCAGTACTTC. Its translation: CASSLGGTSQETQYF.

This clonotype has ten or more counts. The J gene is TRBJ1-4, the V gene TRBV7-9; 9 bases are shared with TRBD1. The V gene end was trimmed by 5 bases and the J gene end by 7 bases; junction bases not matched to a gene: 8. Germline values: CDR1 SEHNR, CDR2 FQNEAQ (reference sequence). This CDR3 is built from 15 residues. The CDR3 loop is CASSGTGGASEKLFF. DNA for the CDR3: TGTGCCAGCAGCGGTACAGGGGGCGCCAGTGAAAAACTGTTTTTT.